These 8 T cell receptor beta chains originate from one sample sequenced in a study of identical twins. A single record per CDR3 protein comes from TCRdb applying MiXCR to the 5' RACE reads. The sample contains roughly 1,500,000 distinct CDR3 sequences, under 35% of which appear only once. The specimen was cord blood. These receptors all stem from a newborn girl in good health.

This clonotype was observed many times. The chain is built from TRBV2 and TRBJ2-7, with 7 bases fitting TRBD2. This CDR3 is built from 13 residues. CDR1 is SNHLY and CDR2 is FYNNEI in the germline V gene. Trimming removed 1 base from V and 3 bases from J; junction bases left unmatched: 0. CDR3 DNA sequence: TGTGCCAGCAGTGAAGGGACTAGCTACGAGCAGTACTTC. This translates into CASSEGTSYEQYF.

This clonotype was counted between two and nine times. The chain has TRBV10-3 and TRBJ2-1; TRBD2 aligns across 8 bases. Trimming removed 4 bases from V and 5 bases from J; junction bases left unmatched: 4. CDR1 and CDR2 (germline): ENHRY, SYGVKD. The CDR3 is made up of 14 amino acids. The CDR3 sequence is CAISVTSVNNEQFF. CDR3 in DNA: TGTGCCATCAGTGTGACTAGCGTTAACAATGAGCAGTTCTTC.

This clonotype was seen only once. The rearrangement joins TRBV12-3 or TRBV12-4 to TRBJ2-3; D possibly uses TRBD1 or TRBD2 (5 bases each). This CDR3 is built from 12 residues. V gave up 11 bases and J gave up 5 bases, with 14 bases separating them. The CDR3 loop is CACTPGRDTQYF. The CDR3 bases are TGTGCCTGCACTCCAGGGAGAGATACGCAGTATTTT.

The sample holds one count of this clonotype. V usage is TRBV6-2 or TRBV6-3 and J usage is TRBJ2-4; no clear D gene. TRBJ2-7 explains the end of the DNA better; the J call may be wrong. Germline CDR1 MNHEY, CDR2 SVGEGT. The CDR3 totals 13 residues. For the CDR3, the DNA is TGTGCCAGCAGCGATACCCTAATTTACGAGCAGTACTTC. This translates into CASSDTLIYEQYF.

A few counts support this clonotype. The chain uses TRBV20-1 and TRBJ2-7; 10 nucleotides line up with TRBD2. CDR3 length: 14 residues. Germline CDR1 DFQATT, CDR2 SNEGSKA (reference sequence). V gave up 6 bases and J gave up 0 bases; unmatched junction bases: 5. The CDR3 here is CSAIAGGSSYEQYF. The CDR3 DNA sequence: TGCAGTGCAATAGCGGGGGGAAGCTCCTACGAGCAGTACTTC.

This clonotype has just a few counts. J is TRBJ2-1 and V is TRBV25-1; perhaps TRBD1 as D (6 bases). V lost 3 bases and J 7 bases, leaving 13 bases between the germline ends. The germline gives CDR1 MGHDK, CDR2 SYGVNS. This CDR3 contains 14 residues. The CDR3 loop is CASSDPGTSNEQFF. The CDR3 bases are TGTGCCAGCAGTGACCCCGGGACAAGTAATGAGCAGTTCTTC.

This clonotype occurred many times. The V call is TRBV12-3 or TRBV12-4, the J call TRBJ2-4; D unresolved. V lost 3 bases, J lost 0 bases, and 21 bases lay in between. The CDR3 consists of 19 residues. DNA of the CDR3: TGTGCCAGCAGTTTTGATCGGCCCTCCTTGCGGATAGCCAAAAACATTCAGTACTTC. This gives the protein CASSFDRPSLRIAKNIQYF.

This clonotype was observed many times. The chain recombines TRBV9 with TRBJ2-7; TRBD1 agrees at 10 bases. With 0 bases clipped from V and 6 bases from J, the junction kept 0 bases outside the gene matches. CDR1 and CDR2 from the germline V gene are SGDLS and YYNGEE. CDR3 length equals 13 residues. The DNA of the CDR3 is TGTGCCAGCAGCGTAGGGACAGGGGGCGAGCAGTACTTC. Translation: CASSVGTGGEQYF.